This section outlines one T cell receptor (beta chain) sequence together with its context. Its specific antigen is unknown. There are no base qualities to consult, and no much larger clone falls within one base. This specimen belongs to a study of CD8 T cells in Susac syndrome (dated by TCRdb to between 2018 and 2021). For context, the study as a whole: Repertoire sequencing was used to test whether CD8+ T cell activation and differentiation in Susac syndrome was antigen driven. The clonality of the CD8+ T cell repertoire was compared across more than 9 healthy donors, some 14 Susac syndrome patients and under 18 multiple sclerosis patients. General conclusions and limits of the study: The study acknowledged that relatively few individuals were included in the TCR sequencing and HLA analysis.

High-throughput TCR beta sequencing profiled peripheral blood CD8+ and CD4+ T cells from healthy donors, Susac syndrome patients and multiple sclerosis patients. Healthy donors were included as age- and sex-matched controls. CD8+ TEMRA cells were enriched by FACS, while bulk CD8+ and CD4+ T cells were purified by magnetic negative isolation. Blood was collected in EDTA tubes and processed within 24 hours, with PBMCs isolated through density gradient centrifugation. PBMCs intended for TCR sequencing were frozen in liquid nitrogen and were later thawed in a 37 degrees C water bath. The sorted or isolated CD4+, CD8+ and CD8+ TEMRA cells reached a purity of at least 90%. RNA was extracted using the RNeasy kit, and roughly 0.45 to 1 microgram was reverse transcribed with random hexamers. TCR beta CDR3 regions were amplified with the immunoSEQ multiplex PCR assay covering 54 Vbeta and 13 Jbeta segments. PCR amplification bias was corrected using a synthetic template baseline for primer optimization and computational correction. As for the authors' bioinformatics: Only productive sequences were kept, with reads annotated to V, D and J genes according to IMGT and analyzed in immunoSEQ Analyzer. Clonality was calculated as one minus the Shannon entropy normalized by log2 of the number of productive unique sequences. For each patient and control, public and private clones were evaluated within the 100 most prevalent clones. Clones were defined as Susac-specific when absent from the healthy and MS cohorts, from roughly 1,100 published viral clones and from other ImmuneACCESS disease sequences. TCRdb ran its own pipeline on the public reads, namely fastp trimming at Q25 and MiXCR clone calling, and kept in-frame beta chains. All rows with the same CDR3 protein become a single entry with the most common DNA and genes. The V and J calls here are based on TCRdb, not the publication. The sample has tens of thousands of distinct CDR3 sequences on record, more than 85% of them singletons. Together, the top ten hold 0.27% of the sample.

Taken from cysteine to phenylalanine, the CDR3 has 15 residues. CDR3 DNA is the only sequence kept; it has 45 bases, read in frame from the first base. Trimming removed 6 bases from V and 4 bases from J; the gene matches leave 9 bases unexplained. Sequences MNHNS (CDR1) and SASEGT (CDR2) are obtained from the germline V gene. The sequence was obtained from a human donor in good health. The chain uses TRBV6-1 and TRBJ1-2, and TRBD1 matches 9 of the central bases. Sequences were obtained from CD8+ T cells from PBMCs. The CDR3 protein sequence reads: CASRSGQGNVYGYTF. In nucleotides, the sequence is TGTGCCAGCAGGTCGGGACAGGGAAATGTCTATGGCTACACCTTC.